These 5 T cell receptor beta chains originate from one sample sequenced in a study of regulatory T cells in long-lasting Graves disease. Time point described: newly diagnosed GD, antithyroid drugs for less than 3 months. Generation of the TCR library employed RNA extracted from PBMCs. The authors built TCR beta libraries using iRepertoire HTBI primers and Arm-PCR of CDR3 regions. MiXCR, applied by TCRdb to the multiplex PCR reads, yields one record per CDR3 protein. The sample shows about 430,000 distinct CDR3 sequences, approximately 15% of them seen only once. These data were also filed under a second study, of T cells in Graves' hyperthyroidism and ophthalmopathy.

The input for sequencing was peripheral blood mononuclear cells (PBMCs), taken at new diagnosis, from a patient treated with antithyroid drugs. The receptors shown here come from a middle-aged woman with Graves disease.

This clonotype was seen repeatedly, ten times or more. This chain connects TRBV6-1 to TRBJ2-5; tentative D call: TRBD1 (6 bases). V shed 7 bases and J shed 4 bases, with 16 bases lying between them. The CDR3 has 14 amino acids. In germline, CDR1 is MNHNS, CDR2 SASEGT. CDR3 region: CASKEGVLGETQYF. The CDR3 region has the DNA TGTGCCAGCAAAGAGGGGGTTTTAGGAGAGACCCAGTACTTC.

This clonotype was picked up many times. The chain uses TRBV12-3 or TRBV12-4 and TRBJ2-7; 9 bases are shared with TRBD2. Germline trimming cut 3 bases from V and 7 bases from J; bases unmatched to any gene: 7. This CDR3 has 14 residues. In DNA, the CDR3 is TGTGCCAGCAGTTTTAGCGGGAGTCTAGGGGAGCAGTACTTC. Translation gives CASSFSGSLGEQYF.

This clonotype was counted at least ten times. The CDR3 nucleotides are TGTGCCAGCAGCTTAGGACCTCCCGACAATGAGCAGTTCTTC. As protein: CASSLGPPDNEQFF. The chain combines TRBV7-9 with TRBJ2-1; D uncertain. CDR1 and CDR2 (germline): SEHNR, FQNEAQ (reference sequence). The V end lost 1 base, the J end lost 5 bases, and 9 bases lay between the germline ends. The CDR3 consists of 14 residues.

This clonotype was observed a handful of times. The CDR3 loop is CSARTGGSYEQYF. CDR3 in DNA: TGCAGCGCGAGGACAGGGGGATCCTACGAGCAGTACTTC. This chain uses TRBV29-1 with TRBJ2-7, with 10 bases lining up with TRBD1. The germline V gene has CDR1 SQVTM and CDR2 ANQGSEA. V lost 7 bases to trimming and J lost 1 base; unmatched junction nucleotides: 4. The CDR3 extends over 13 amino acids.

This chain joins TRBV6-2 or TRBV6-3 and TRBJ2-4; possibly TRBD1 for D (6 bases). Per germline, CDR1 MNHEY and CDR2 SVGEGT. The length of the CDR3 is 20 residues. V was shortened by 7 bases and J by 0 bases, with 28 bases between the two germline ends. In nucleotides, the CDR3 is TGTGCCAGCAATCGGAGGTGGGGCAGGGGTGCCACTCTAGCCAAAAACATTCAGTACTTC. This sequence encodes CASNRRWGRGATLAKNIQYF.